This T cell receptor (beta chain) originates from a study of blood T cell repertoires in COVID-19. Study overall: Sites across the United States, Italy and Spain contributed samples from acute and convalescent COVID-19. T cells, B-cell-depleted T cells, or PBMCs provided the cDNA or gDNA that served as material.

Germline CDR1 and CDR2: SGHTA and FQGTGA. This CDR3 has 14 residues. With 5 bases removed from V and 4 bases from J, the gap between germline ends came to 13 bases. In its sample, this clone was seen once. Method: immunoSEQ multiplex PCR; TCRdb's copy keeps in-frame clones and lacks some. This sample has some 99,000 clones; around three quarters occur once, and the top ten carry almost 4.5%. This sequence joins TRBV7-3 and TRBJ2-3; D is perhaps TRBD2 (5 bases). Specimen: peripheral blood. The sequence was collected from a human donor in a cohort sampled during active or convalescent COVID-19. The CDR3 coding sequence is TGTGCCAGCAGCGAGGGCCTGTGGTCAGATACGCAGTATTTT. It encodes CASSEGLWSDTQYF.